The text below deals with one T cell receptor (beta chain). Its specificity is not known. V lost 0 bases to trimming and J lost 3 bases, with 9 bases between them. The CDR3 sequence is 14 residues long. Germline V gene data show CDR1 as MGHRA and CDR2 as YSYEKL. Treatment: about 20 received Ad26.COV2.S at low or high dose, single or two shots; five or six received placebo; per-sample allocation not given. Sampling was performed 63 days after the first vaccine or placebo injection. An adult aged 18-55 years in Boston served as the donor. Repertoires were generated with immunoSEQ multiplex PCR, while TCRdb's copy carries only in-frame clones and drops some. The sample lists approximately 400,000 clones, around four fifths occurring once. The record originates from a study of Ad26.COV2.S vaccination and SARS-CoV-2 variants. The wider study: Intramuscular Ad26.COV2.S doses were given once or twice, 56 days apart. Study observations and caveats: Similar non-spike TCR breadth was observed in recipients of vaccine and of placebo. From the TCR breadth and depth analyses, total T cell responses may have been underestimated.

The chain has TRBV4-1 and TRBJ2-7, with D unclear. The origin of this receptor is a person aged 18 to 65 who received the Ad26.COV2.S COVID-19 vaccine or a placebo. The source was peripheral blood, collected in a trial of Ad26.COV2.S vaccine versus placebo. The CDR3 DNA follows: TGCGCCAGCAGCCAAGATGGCAGCTACTACGAGCAGTACTTC. The encoded protein is CASSQDGSYYEQYF.